This T cell receptor beta chain stems from a study of blood T cell repertoires in COVID-19. Across the study: Some COVID-19 samples were acute and others convalescent; all came from the United States, Italy and Spain.

V shed 0 bases and J shed 7 bases, with 6 bases lying between them. Per germline, CDR1 DFQATT and CDR2 SNEGSKA (reference sequence). This CDR3 is 11 amino acids long. TCRdb keeps only in-frame clones here, not all; method: immunoSEQ multiplex PCR. The table lists over 9,000 clones, approximately 80% of them singletons. The sequence came from a man in his 70s with active COVID-19. The chain recombines TRBV20-1 with TRBJ1-2, with D hard to call. The sample taken for sequencing was peripheral blood. CDR3 amino acids: CSARDTGGYTF. DNA of the CDR3: TGCAGTGCTAGAGATACCGGTGGCTACACCTTC.